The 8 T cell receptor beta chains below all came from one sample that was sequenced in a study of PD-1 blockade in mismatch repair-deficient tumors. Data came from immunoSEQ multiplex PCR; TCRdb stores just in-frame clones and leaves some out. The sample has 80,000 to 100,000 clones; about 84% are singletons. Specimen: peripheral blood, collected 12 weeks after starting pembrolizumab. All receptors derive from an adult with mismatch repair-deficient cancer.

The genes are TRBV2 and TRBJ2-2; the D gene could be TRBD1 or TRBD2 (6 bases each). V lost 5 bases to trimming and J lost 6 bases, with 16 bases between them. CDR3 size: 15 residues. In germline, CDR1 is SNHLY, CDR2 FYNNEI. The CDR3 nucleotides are TGTGCCAGCAGTATCGCACAGGGAGGAGCCGGGGAGCTGTTTTTT. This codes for CASSIAQGGAGELFF. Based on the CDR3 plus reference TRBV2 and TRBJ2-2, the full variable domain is EPEVTQTPSHQVTQMGQEVILRCVPISNHLYFYWYRQILGQKVEFLVSFYNNEISEKSEIFDDQFSVERPDGSNFTLKIRSTKLEDSAMYFCASSIAQGGAGELFFGEGSRLTVL.

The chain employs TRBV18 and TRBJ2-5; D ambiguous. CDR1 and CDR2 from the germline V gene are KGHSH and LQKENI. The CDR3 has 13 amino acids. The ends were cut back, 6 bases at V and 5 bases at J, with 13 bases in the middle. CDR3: CASSQVERETQYF. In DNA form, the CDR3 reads TGTGCCAGCTCCCAGGTTGAACGGGAGACCCAGTACTTC. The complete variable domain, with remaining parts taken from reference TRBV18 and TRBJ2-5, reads NAGVMQNPRHLVRRRGQEARLRCSPMKGHSHVYWYRQLPEEGLKFMVYLQKENIIDESGMPKERFSAEFPKEGPSILRIQQVVRGDSAAYFCASSQVERETQYFGPGTRLLVL.

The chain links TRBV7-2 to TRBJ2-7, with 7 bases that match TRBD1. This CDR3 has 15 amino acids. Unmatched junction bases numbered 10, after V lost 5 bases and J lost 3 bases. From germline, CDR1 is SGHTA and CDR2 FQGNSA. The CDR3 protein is CASSTQGPAYYEQYF. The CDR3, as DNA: TGTGCCAGCAGCACACAGGGGCCAGCCTACTACGAGCAGTACTTC.

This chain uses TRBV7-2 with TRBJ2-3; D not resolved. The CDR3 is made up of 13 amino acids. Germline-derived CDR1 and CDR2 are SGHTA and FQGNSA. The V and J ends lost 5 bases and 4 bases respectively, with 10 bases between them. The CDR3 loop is CASSPEPADTQYF. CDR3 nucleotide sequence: TGTGCCAGCAGCCCCGAACCGGCAGATACGCAGTATTTT.

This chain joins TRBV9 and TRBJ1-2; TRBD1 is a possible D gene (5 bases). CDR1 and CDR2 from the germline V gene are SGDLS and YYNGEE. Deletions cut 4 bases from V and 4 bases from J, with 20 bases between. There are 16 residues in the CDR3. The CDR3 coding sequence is TGTGCCAGCAGCCCAAGAGGGGCCCAAACGGGCTATGGCTACACCTTC. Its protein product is CASSPRGAQTGYGYTF.

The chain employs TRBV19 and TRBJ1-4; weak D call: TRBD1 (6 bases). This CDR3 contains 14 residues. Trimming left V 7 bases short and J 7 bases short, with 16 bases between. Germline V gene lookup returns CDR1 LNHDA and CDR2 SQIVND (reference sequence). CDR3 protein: CASTKQGSTEKLFF. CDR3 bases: TGTGCCAGTACCAAACAGGGTTCGACTGAAAAACTGTTTTTT.

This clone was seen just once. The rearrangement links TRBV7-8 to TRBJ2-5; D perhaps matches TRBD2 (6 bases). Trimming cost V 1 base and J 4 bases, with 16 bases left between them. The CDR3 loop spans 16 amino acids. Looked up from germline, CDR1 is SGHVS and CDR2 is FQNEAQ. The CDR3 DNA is TGTGCCAGCAGCTTAGAGGGACTGTCATTCGTAGAGACCCAGTACTTC. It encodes CASSLEGLSFVETQYF.

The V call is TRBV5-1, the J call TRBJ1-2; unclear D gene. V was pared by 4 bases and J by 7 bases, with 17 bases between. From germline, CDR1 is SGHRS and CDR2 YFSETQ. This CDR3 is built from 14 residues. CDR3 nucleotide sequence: TGCGCCAGCAGCACCAGCGGCAGGAACAGTGGCTACACCTTC. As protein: CASSTSGRNSGYTF.